The subject of this entry is one TCR beta chain. Its cognate antigen is unknown. Produced via immunoSEQ multiplex PCR; TCRdb's table is partial and in-frame only. The sample includes tens of thousands of clones, 90% to 96% of them seen just once. Regarding time point: recipient sample about 28 days before transplant, after cytoreduction. CDR3 size: 13 residues. Germline V gives CDR1 GTSNPN, CDR2 SVGIG (reference sequence). Deletions cut 1 base from V and 8 bases from J, with 14 bases between. The sample is drawn from a study of T cell clonotyping in hematopoietic cell transplantation. Turning to the study itself: Cytoreduction preceded collection of pretransplant recipient samples.

Study conclusions and caveats: Cells were unsorted, so CD4 and CD8 contributions were not separated. Recipient TCR diversity dropped after transplant; expanded clonotypes rose from day 30 to 180. Graft donor and pretransplant recipient Inverse Simpson Index values predicted broader posttransplant TCR diversity.

The sequence was obtained from a woman aged 45-65 years with acute myeloid leukemia. Some clones in this sample may be carry-over from other donors' samples. The sequenced sample was peripheral blood mononuclear cells, obtained before stem cell transplant. V gene TRBV30 combines with J gene TRBJ1-2, with D uncertain. The CDR3 sequence: CAWSGPESRGYTF. CDR3 sequence (DNA): TGTGCCTGGAGTGGACCCGAGTCTCGGGGCTACACCTTC.